These 31 T cell receptor beta chains originate from one sample sequenced in a study of T cell changes during pregnancy in multiple sclerosis. Assay: immunoSEQ multiplex PCR; the TCRdb copy retains only in-frame clones and omits some. This table holds about 68,000 clones, roughly 89% found once. The material was peripheral blood, obtained in the second trimester of pregnancy. The receptors were gathered from a female donor with multiple sclerosis, enrolled in a pregnancy study.

This clone was observed a few times. The V gene is TRBV19, the J gene TRBJ1-2; D call uncertain. This CDR3 is built from 16 residues. Germline loops: CDR1 LNHDA, CDR2 SQIVND (reference sequence). Trimming took 8 bases from V and 8 from J, leaving 27 bases between them. CDR3 sequence reads: CASRTSPYDMAGGYTF. Here the CDR3 DNA reads TGTGCCAGTCGTACCAGTCCCTACGACATGGCTGGAGGCTACACCTTC.

Note on this clone: The same CDR3 is also encoded by other DNA sequences in this sample. V usage is TRBV7-2 and J usage is TRBJ2-7; D possibly corresponds to TRBD1 (6 bases). The CDR3 spans 13 residues. V lost 2 bases to trimming and J lost 3 bases, with 8 bases between them. Per germline, CDR1 SGHTA and CDR2 FQGNSA. CDR3: CASSLQGGYEQYF. The CDR3 DNA reads TGTGCCAGCAGCTTACAAGGGGGCTACGAGCAGTACTTC.

CDR3 DNA sequence: TGTGCCAGCAGCCAAGATCTGGCCAGGGACTATGGCTACACCTTC. Translated, it gives CASSQDLARDYGYTF. J is TRBJ1-2 and V is TRBV4-2; the D gene is possibly TRBD1 (5 bases). CDR3 length: 15 residues. The V gene's germline CDR1 is LGHNA and CDR2 YNFKEQ. V lost 0 bases to trimming and J lost 3 bases, with 11 bases between them.

CDR3 nucleotides: TGTGCCAGCAGCTTTGAGGGATCCTTGTACGAGCAGTACTTC. This codes for CASSFEGSLYEQYF. The chain joins TRBV7-9 to TRBJ2-7; D is perhaps TRBD2 (5 bases). The germline V gene has CDR1 SEHNR and CDR2 FQNEAQ (reference sequence). There are 14 residues in the CDR3. V was clipped by 3 bases and J by 4 bases, with 13 bases between them.

The rearrangement links TRBV6-5 to TRBJ2-1; D ambiguous. The length of the CDR3 is 14 residues. Trimming shortened V by 7 bases and J by 5 bases, and 15 bases separated the two germline ends. Germline loops: CDR1 MNHEY, CDR2 SVGAGI. CDR3 amino acids: CASTRVKVHNEQFF. In DNA, the CDR3 is TGTGCCAGCACCCGAGTTAAAGTGCACAATGAGCAGTTCTTC.

This CDR3 reads CASSAGQGAFYEQFF. For the CDR3, the DNA is TGTGCCAGCAGCGCCGGACAGGGGGCGTTCTATGAGCAGTTCTTC. The chain links TRBV9 to TRBJ2-1, with 11 bases fitting TRBD1. Germline V gene data show CDR1 as SGDLS and CDR2 as YYNGEE. The CDR3 runs to 15 residues. With V trimmed by 3 bases and J by 8 bases, 7 bases remained unmatched.

The CDR3 coding sequence is TGTGCCAGCAGTTCCGCGACTTTTGCAACTAATGAAAAACTGTTTTTT. It codes for CASSSATFATNEKLFF. V gene TRBV6-5 combines with J gene TRBJ1-4; D is undetermined. There are 16 residues in the CDR3. V was pared by 4 bases and J by 0 bases, with 12 bases between. Germline values: CDR1 MNHEY, CDR2 SVGAGI.

The chain is built from TRBV5-1 and TRBJ2-5, with a possible D match to TRBD1 (6 bases). Per the germline V gene, CDR1 is SGHRS and CDR2 is YFSETQ. The CDR3 runs to 16 residues. Deletions cut 0 bases from V and 5 bases from J, with 17 bases between. The CDR3 reads CASSLGNIQGVETQYF. The CDR3 region has the DNA TGCGCCAGCAGCTTGGGGAACATACAGGGTGTGGAGACCCAGTACTTC.

The rearrangement uses TRBV9 and TRBJ2-1; a weak D match, TRBD1 (5 bases). Looked up from germline, CDR1 is SGDLS and CDR2 is YYNGEE. V gave up 4 bases and J gave up 6 bases, with 14 bases separating them. This CDR3 region has 14 residues. The DNA of the CDR3 is TGTGCCAGCAGCCCCCACCACAGGCGCAATGAGCAGTTCTTC. It specifies CASSPHHRRNEQFF.

This clone was recorded only once. V and J are TRBV11-2 and TRBJ2-7; 7 nucleotides match TRBD2. The V and J ends lost 6 bases and 3 bases, in that order; junction bases with no gene match: 5. CDR1 and CDR2 (germline): SGHAT, FQNNGV. The CDR3 spans 13 residues. The CDR3 loop is CASSWGGDYEQYF. DNA of the CDR3: TGTGCCAGCAGTTGGGGGGGGGACTACGAGCAGTACTTC. Full variable domain (remainder filled in from reference TRBV11-2 and TRBJ2-7): EAGVAQSPRYKIIEKRQSVAFWCNPISGHATLYWYQQILGQGPKLLIQFQNNGVVDDSQLPKDRFSAERLKGVDSTLKIQPAKLEDSAVYLCASSWGGDYEQYFGPGTRLTVT.

The chain carries TRBV5-6 and TRBJ1-2; no reliable D call. The V end lost 2 bases, the J end lost 4 bases, and 18 bases lay between the germline ends. The CDR3 consists of 16 residues. Germline CDR1 reads SGHDT; CDR2 reads YYEEEE. The CDR3 coding sequence is TGTGCCAGCAGCTTCTCCCCACTGACGGCAGGCTATGGCTACACCTTC. Protein sequence: CASSFSPLTAGYGYTF.

The J gene is TRBJ1-2, the V gene TRBV30; 9 bases agree with TRBD1. The germline CDR1 and CDR2 sequences are GTSNPN and SVGIG (reference sequence). Trimming removed 1 base from V and 1 base from J; junction bases left unmatched: 7. The CDR3 spans 16 residues. The CDR3 nucleotides read TGTGCCTGGAGTGAGGGACAGGGCGGAGATAACTATGGCTACACCTTC. It translates to CAWSEGQGGDNYGYTF.

On this clone itself: One junction end disagrees with the germline gene, perhaps due to a read error. The rearrangement links TRBV6-5 to TRBJ1-2; TRBD1 might be the D (6 bases). The CDR3 contains 13 residues. CDR1 and CDR2 (germline): MNHEY, SVGAGI. The CDR3 protein is CASSNSGVRGYTF. The CDR3 DNA sequence: TGTGCCAGCAGTAACTCAGGGGTGCGTGGCTACACCTTC.

The chain recombines TRBV29-1 with TRBJ1-1; D is perhaps TRBD1 (5 bases). V lost 2 bases, J lost 4 bases, and 20 bases lay in between. The CDR3 covers 16 residues. CDR1 and CDR2 (germline): SQVTM, ANQGSEA. The CDR3 coding sequence is TGCAGCGTTGAAATTTTGCCGACAGTGGGGTCCACTGAAGCTTTCTTT. It yields the protein CSVEILPTVGSTEAFF. Filled out from reference TRBV29-1 and TRBJ1-1, the complete variable domain reads SAVISQKPSRDICQRGTSLTIQCQVDSQVTMMFWYRQQPGQSLTLIATANQGSEATYESGFVIDKFPISRPNLTFSTLTVSNMSPEDSSIYLCSVEILPTVGSTEAFFGQGTRLTVV.

This clone has only one observation. The chain is built from TRBV28 and TRBJ2-7, with 9 bases lining up with TRBD2. This CDR3 comprises 14 residues. The V and J ends lost 4 bases and 4 bases, in that order; junction bases with no gene match: 5. CDR1 and CDR2 (germline): MDHEN, SYDVKM. In nucleotides, the CDR3 is TGTGCCAGCAGTTATCTAGCGGGGCAATACGAGCAGTACTTC. It specifies CASSYLAGQYEQYF.

The chain has TRBV10-3 and TRBJ1-2; D ambiguous. The CDR3 extends over 13 amino acids. Trimming removed 10 bases at V and 4 bases at J, with 16 bases between. CDR1 is ENHRY, CDR2 SYGVKD, per germline. CDR3 sequence (DNA): TGTGCCACCCTCGGGAGATTGGGCTATGGCTACACCTTC. It yields the protein CATLGRLGYGYTF.

This sequence joins TRBV11-2 and TRBJ2-2; the match to TRBD2 covers 10 bases. The J segment lost 3 bases and the V segment lost 2 bases, leaving 3 bases of the junction unmatched. Germline V gene data show CDR1 as SGHAT and CDR2 as FQNNGV. This CDR3 contains 16 residues. The CDR3 DNA reads as TGTGCCAGCAGCTTACTAGCGGGGGCACACACCGGGGAGCTGTTTTTT. This gives the protein CASSLLAGAHTGELFF.

The chain employs TRBV18 and TRBJ2-1; 9 positions match TRBD2. There are 15 residues in the CDR3. CDR1 is KGHSH, CDR2 LQKENI, per germline. The ends lost 3 bases at V and 4 bases at J; junction bases unmatched: 4. The CDR3 DNA follows: TGTGCCAGCTCACCGTCTAGCGGGGTATACAATGAGCAGTTCTTC. It encodes CASSPSSGVYNEQFF.

The chain links TRBV6-5 to TRBJ2-7; 12 bases match TRBD2. Germline V gives CDR1 MNHEY, CDR2 SVGAGI. The CDR3 extends over 16 amino acids. Trimming took 4 bases from V and 2 from J; bases not matched to a gene: 6. CDR3 region: CASSFRTSGVPYEQYF. CDR3 nucleotide sequence: TGTGCCAGCAGTTTTAGGACTAGCGGGGTACCCTACGAGCAGTACTTC.

The V call is TRBV29-1, the J call TRBJ1-2; no firm D call. The CDR3 is made up of 16 amino acids. Germline V gives CDR1 SQVTM, CDR2 ANQGSEA. The V and J ends lost 4 bases and 0 bases respectively, with 18 bases between them. DNA of the CDR3: TGCAGCGTTGCCCCCCGGGGAGATTGGTCTAACTATGGCTACACCTTC. As protein: CSVAPRGDWSNYGYTF.

The CDR3 loop is CAWTPAGGRSGYTF. The CDR3 region has the DNA TGTGCCTGGACCCCCGCGGGGGGTAGGAGTGGCTACACCTTC. The V and J genes are TRBV30 and TRBJ1-2; tentative D call: TRBD1 (5 bases). The germline V and J ends were trimmed by 4 bases and 7 bases, with 19 bases remaining between them. Germline assignment: CDR1 GTSNPN and CDR2 SVGIG (reference sequence). CDR3 length: 14 amino acids. Drawing the rest from reference TRBV30 and TRBJ1-2, the complete variable domain is SQTIHQWPATLVQPVGSPLSLECTVEGTSNPNLYWYRQAAGRGLQLLFYSVGIGQISSEVPQNLSASRPQDRQFILSSKKLLLSDSGFYLCAWTPAGGRSGYTFGSGTRLTVV.

The gene calls are TRBV2 and TRBJ1-3; 12 bases line up with TRBD1. The CDR3 is made up of 18 amino acids. The junction had 11 bases not matched to a gene; V was cut back by 6 bases and J by 2 bases. Germline-derived CDR1 and CDR2 are SNHLY and FYNNEI. The CDR3 sequence is CASSLFPGQGAAGNTIYF. The DNA for the CDR3 is TGTGCCAGCAGCCTCTTCCCGGGACAGGGGGCTGCTGGAAACACCATATATTTT.

The V call is TRBV2, the J call TRBJ1-2; weak D call: TRBD1 (6 bases). Trimming pared 4 bases from V and 8 bases from J, leaving 20 bases between. The CDR3 loop spans 15 amino acids. In germline, CDR1 is SNHLY, CDR2 FYNNEI. CDR3 residues: CASSGYRASAEGYTF. CDR3 nucleotides: TGTGCCAGCAGTGGGTACAGGGCGTCTGCTGAAGGCTACACCTTC.

The chain links TRBV18 to TRBJ2-1; 11 bases agree with TRBD1. Germline CDR1 reads KGHSH; CDR2 reads LQKENI. With V trimmed by 4 bases and J by 3 bases, 14 bases remained unmatched. The CDR3 contains 19 residues. CDR3 coding DNA: TGTGCCAGCTCACAATCTGGGCCGTGGGACAGGGGGATCTACAATGAGCAGTTCTTC. It yields the protein CASSQSGPWDRGIYNEQFF.

This clone was observed a few times. The J gene is TRBJ1-5, the V gene TRBV30; TRBD1 matches at 7 bases. This CDR3 is built from 14 residues. The junction had 5 bases not matched to a gene; V was cut back by 1 base and J by 5 bases. Germline V gives CDR1 GTSNPN, CDR2 SVGIG (reference sequence). The CDR3 region is CAWSGQGGDQPQHF. The CDR3, as DNA: TGTGCCTGGAGTGGACAGGGCGGGGATCAGCCCCAGCATTTT.

The chain recombines TRBV29-1 with TRBJ2-1; D gene ambiguous. This CDR3 contains 11 residues. Germline CDR1 reads SQVTM; CDR2 reads ANQGSEA. Deletions cut 4 bases from V and 4 bases from J, with 5 bases between. This chain's CDR3 is CSVGSYNEQFF. DNA of the CDR3: TGCAGCGTTGGGAGTTACAATGAGCAGTTCTTC.

The rearrangement uses TRBV19 and TRBJ2-5; 9 bases agree with TRBD1. Germline V gene data show CDR1 as LNHDA and CDR2 as SQIVND (reference sequence). The length of the CDR3 is 16 residues. V shed 1 base, J shed 3 bases, and the junction held 6 bases outside the gene matches. CDR3 amino acids: CASSIGPRTGEETQYF. The CDR3 DNA follows: TGTGCCAGTAGTATAGGACCCCGGACAGGGGAAGAGACCCAGTACTTC. The full variable domain, with the rest looked up from reference TRBV19 and TRBJ2-5, is DGGITQSPKYLFRKEGQNVTLSCEQNLNHDAMYWYRQDPGQGLRLIYYSQIVNDFQKGDIAEGYSVSREKKESFPLTVTSAQKNPTAFYLCASSIGPRTGEETQYFGPGTRLLVL.

Here the CDR3 DNA reads TGTGCCAGCAGTGATCCCGGGACACTCTATGGCTACACCTTC. This gives the protein CASSDPGTLYGYTF. This sequence joins TRBV2 and TRBJ1-2, with D possibly being TRBD1 (6 bases). Germline values: CDR1 SNHLY, CDR2 FYNNEI. This CDR3 is built from 14 residues. Trimming pared 3 bases from V and 4 bases from J, leaving 12 bases between. Variable domain in full (rest from reference TRBV2 and TRBJ1-2): EPEVTQTPSHQVTQMGQEVILRCVPISNHLYFYWYRQILGQKVEFLVSFYNNEISEKSEIFDDQFSVERPDGSNFTLKIRSTKLEDSAMYFCASSDPGTLYGYTFGSGTRLTVV.

The chain couples TRBV4-3 to TRBJ2-2; 9 nucleotides align to TRBD2. Germline V gives CDR1 LGHNA, CDR2 YSLEER. Trimming at V came to 0 bases and at J to 2 bases, leaving 7 bases not matched to a gene. The CDR3 runs to 18 residues. This chain's CDR3 is CASSQDLPSGANTGELFF. CDR3 in DNA: TGCGCCAGCAGCCAAGATCTTCCTAGCGGGGCTAACACCGGGGAGCTGTTTTTT.

This chain joins TRBV10-3 and TRBJ1-1; TRBD1 matches 7 bases. V gave up 2 bases and J gave up 1 base; unmatched junction bases: 1. The CDR3 sequence is 14 residues long. Germline V gene sequence: CDR1 ENHRY, CDR2 SYGVKD. CDR3 coding DNA: TGTGCCATCAGTGAGAAGGGGGCGAACACTGAAGCTTTCTTT. It specifies CAISEKGANTEAFF.

The chain uses TRBV9 and TRBJ2-1; 11 nucleotides agree with TRBD2. The CDR3 has 15 residues. Germline CDR1 and CDR2: SGDLS and YYNGEE. Trimming cost V 5 bases and J 4 bases; bases outside gene matches: 5. This CDR3 is CASSDLAGGYNEQFF. In nucleotides, the CDR3 is TGTGCCAGCAGTGACCTAGCGGGGGGATACAATGAGCAGTTCTTC.